The 19 T cell receptor beta chains in this list originate from one sample, sequenced in a study of T cell repertoires in cytomegalovirus infection. Their cognate antigens are unknown. TCRdb re-called the reads with MiXCR, one entry per CDR3 protein. The data show 640,000 or so distinct CDR3 sequences, roughly 36% seen once. Sequencing was performed on cultured PBMCs, taken from culture after CMV antigen stimulation. These receptors were collected from a human donor in good health (CMV status not recorded). Some clones in this sample may be carry-over from other donors' samples.

This chain joins TRBV2 and TRBJ1-4, with a weak D call TRBD1 (6 bases). Trimming removed 5 bases from V and 4 bases from J, with 17 bases in between. This CDR3 comprises 16 residues. Germline V gene sequence: CDR1 SNHLY, CDR2 FYNNEI. The CDR3 loop is CASSPGTIPLNEKLFF. CDR3 nucleotides: TGTGCCAGCAGTCCCGGGACAATTCCTCTTAATGAAAAACTGTTTTTT.

This clonotype showed up just a few times. The chain is built from TRBV4-1 and TRBJ1-2; D gene ambiguous. V dropped 4 bases and J dropped 8 bases, with 14 bases sitting between them. The germline gives CDR1 MGHRA, CDR2 YSYEKL. The length of the CDR3 is 13 residues. The CDR3 protein is CASSRNRGEGYTF. Written as DNA, the CDR3 is TGCGCCAGCAGCCGAAACAGAGGAGAGGGCTACACCTTC.

This rearrangement joins TRBV11-2 to TRBJ2-1; D is uncertain. V lost 3 bases and J 6 bases, leaving 9 bases between the germline ends. Germline assignment: CDR1 SGHAT and CDR2 FQNNGV. The CDR3 runs to 13 residues. The CDR3 here is CASSLTVGNEQFF. The CDR3 DNA follows: TGTGCCAGCAGCTTGACCGTGGGCAATGAGCAGTTCTTC.

V usage is TRBV6-1 and J usage is TRBJ2-7, with D perhaps assigned TRBD1 or TRBD2 (6 bases each). The CDR3 is 15 residues long. Germline V gives CDR1 MNHNS, CDR2 SASEGT. Between the trimmed V and J ends, which lost 6 bases and 0 bases, there was a span of 15 bases. The CDR3 sequence: CASSRGLRGSYEQYF. CDR3 DNA sequence: TGTGCCAGCAGCAGGGGACTGCGCGGCTCCTACGAGCAGTACTTC.

This clonotype came up a few times. The CDR3 loop reads CASSLFGGTGLDEKLFF. CDR3 coding DNA: TGTGCCAGCAGTTTATTCGGGGGTACAGGTTTGGATGAAAAACTGTTTTTT. The chain couples TRBV12-3 or TRBV12-4 to TRBJ1-4; TRBD1 is a possible D gene (5 bases). The CDR3 is 17 residues long. Trimming pared 2 bases from V and 6 bases from J, leaving 19 bases between.

This clonotype came up once. The V gene is TRBV11-2, the J gene TRBJ2-2; possible D gene TRBD2, 6 bases. Trimming pared 1 base from V and 4 bases from J, leaving 10 bases between. CDR1 SGHAT and CDR2 FQNNGV come from the germline V gene. CDR3 length equals 15 residues. CDR3 DNA sequence: TGTGCCAGCAGCTTAGCGGCGGGGTTCACCGGGGAGCTGTTTTTT. As protein: CASSLAAGFTGELFF. Based on the CDR3 plus reference TRBV11-2 and TRBJ2-2, the full variable domain is EAGVAQSPRYKIIEKRQSVAFWCNPISGHATLYWYQQILGQGPKLLIQFQNNGVVDDSQLPKDRFSAERLKGVDSTLKIQPAKLEDSAVYLCASSLAAGFTGELFFGEGSRLTVL.

CDR3 in DNA: TGCAGTGCTAGAGATGTACAGGGTACAGATACGCAGTATTTT. Amino acids: CSARDVQGTDTQYF. The J gene is TRBJ2-3, the V gene TRBV20-1, with TRBD1 as a possible D gene (6 bases). CDR1 DFQATT and CDR2 SNEGSKA come from the germline V gene (reference sequence). The CDR3 contains 14 residues. V dropped 0 bases and J dropped 3 bases, with 10 bases sitting between them.

The J gene is TRBJ2-2, the V gene TRBV2; D not resolved. CDR1 is SNHLY and CDR2 is FYNNEI in the germline V gene. Between the trimmed V and J ends, which lost 3 bases and 2 bases, there was a span of 7 bases. This CDR3 region has 14 residues. The CDR3 coding sequence is TGTGCCAGCAGTGAGAATCCCAACACCGGGGAGCTGTTTTTT. Residues: CASSENPNTGELFF.

The J gene is TRBJ1-1, the V gene TRBV7-3, with TRBD1 identical over 9 bases. Germline V lookup: CDR1 SGHTA, CDR2 FQGTGA. The CDR3 has 15 residues. With 5 bases clipped from V and 1 base from J, the junction kept 5 bases outside the gene matches. The CDR3 loop is CASSPHRGRNTEAFF. DNA of the CDR3: TGTGCCAGCAGCCCCCACAGGGGGCGGAACACTGAAGCTTTCTTT.

This clonotype was detected ten times or more. The V and J genes are TRBV7-2 and TRBJ2-5; TRBD2 agrees at 8 bases. Germline V gives CDR1 SGHTA, CDR2 FQGNSA. This CDR3 comprises 14 residues. V shed 3 bases and J 7 bases; nucleotides not matched to a gene: 7. The CDR3 sequence is CASSFRTSPGTQYF. CDR3 in DNA: TGTGCCAGCAGCTTTCGGACTAGCCCCGGGACCCAGTACTTC. The full variable domain, completed using reference TRBV7-2 and TRBJ2-5, is GAGVSQSPSNKVTEKGKDVELRCDPISGHTALYWYRQSLGQGLEFLIYFQGNSAPDKSGLPSDRFSAERTGGSVSTLTIQRTQQEDSAVYLCASSFRTSPGTQYFGPGTRLLVL.

The genes are TRBV19 and TRBJ1-6, with 9 bases aligning to TRBD1. Germline assignment: CDR1 LNHDA and CDR2 SQIVND (reference sequence). Losses at the gene ends were 3 bases for V and 12 bases for J; bases not matched to a gene: 12. The CDR3 is made up of 16 amino acids. CDR3 in amino acids: CASSISTGTGFLPLHF. In DNA form, the CDR3 reads TGTGCCAGTAGTATCTCCACCGGGACAGGGTTCTTACCCCTCCACTTT.

With regard to this clonotype: A far larger clone is one nucleotide away, so this likely arose from a read error. The conserved phenylalanine or tryptophan normally closing the CDR3 is absent here, so this likely arose from a read error. The chain couples TRBV7-2 to TRBJ1-1; D is ambiguous. The CDR3 extends over 13 amino acids. Germline CDR1 reads SGHTA; CDR2 reads FQGNSA. The V end lost 5 bases, the J end lost 0 bases, and 7 bases lay between the germline ends. The CDR3 is CASSLQLNTEAFL. The CDR3 DNA sequence: TGTGCCAGCAGCCTCCAGCTGAACACTGAAGCTTTCCTT.

The J gene is TRBJ2-3, the V gene TRBV5-1; D is possibly TRBD1 (8 bases). Trimming shortened V by 0 bases and J by 4 bases, and 12 bases separated the two germline ends. This CDR3 is built from 15 residues. Germline CDR1 reads SGHRS; CDR2 reads YFSETQ. The chain's CDR3 is CASSLDRGGPDTQYF. The CDR3 DNA follows: TGCGCCAGCAGCTTGGACAGGGGGGGCCCAGATACGCAGTATTTT.

There are a few counts of this clonotype. The chain employs TRBV5-4 and TRBJ1-1; the D is unclear. Germline V CDR1 and CDR2: SGHNT, YYREEE (reference sequence). V dropped 1 base and J dropped 2 bases, with 15 bases sitting between them. The CDR3 covers 16 residues. This CDR3 is CASSLNGDRKNTEAFF. In nucleotides, the CDR3 is TGTGCCAGCAGCTTGAATGGGGATAGAAAAAACACTGAAGCTTTCTTT.

This chain connects TRBV25-1 to TRBJ2-1; D possibly corresponds to TRBD2 (6 bases). Germline V gene data show CDR1 as MGHDK and CDR2 as SYGVNS. The CDR3 sequence is 14 residues long. V gave up 4 bases and J gave up 4 bases, with 11 bases separating them. This chain's CDR3 is CASSVGTLYNEQFF. CDR3 coding DNA: TGTGCCAGCAGTGTCGGGACTTTATACAATGAGCAGTTCTTC.

The chain employs TRBV25-1 and TRBJ1-4, with 7 bases aligning to TRBD1. This CDR3 region has 14 residues. The junction had 4 bases not matched to a gene; V was cut back by 8 bases and J by 1 base. CDR1 and CDR2 from the germline V gene are MGHDK and SYGVNS. CDR3 bases: TGTGCCAGCCGGTACAGGGGAACTAATGAAAAACTGTTTTTT. It encodes CASRYRGTNEKLFF.

The CDR3, as DNA: TGTGCCAGCAGTGAAGAGGACAGGGGGACTGAAGCTTTCTTT. It encodes CASSEEDRGTEAFF. The chain combines TRBV6-1 with TRBJ1-1; 10 bases align to TRBD1. CDR1 MNHNS and CDR2 SASEGT come from the germline V gene. CDR3 length: 14 residues. Trimming at V came to 1 base and at J to 5 bases, leaving 1 base not matched to a gene.

There are a few counts of this clonotype. The rearrangement uses TRBV6-1 and TRBJ1-1; unclear D gene. V lost 2 bases, J lost 4 bases, and 14 bases lay in between. CDR1 and CDR2 (germline): MNHNS, SASEGT. This CDR3 is built from 15 residues. CDR3 nucleotides: TGTGCCAGCAGTGAACACGGGGAGAGGAGCACTGAAGCTTTCTTT. It specifies CASSEHGERSTEAFF.

In this sample, this clonotype turned up many times. This rearrangement joins TRBV20-1 to TRBJ2-2; no clear D. Trimming left V 3 bases short and J 1 base short, with 6 bases between. This CDR3 spans 13 amino acids. CDR1 is DFQATT and CDR2 is SNEGSKA in the germline V gene (reference sequence). As DNA, the CDR3 is TGCAGTGCTAGTAGAGAGAACACCGGGGAGCTGTTTTTT. Amino acid sequence: CSASRENTGELFF.